The clone carrying this T cell receptor beta chain was observed many times. No antigen is known for it. This record comes from a study of molecular identifiers for immune sequencing clone quantification. Making the bulk TCR libraries relied on previously described methods and listed TCR primers. TCRdb re-called the PCR reads with MiXCR, one entry per CDR3 protein. The sample shows roughly 100,000 distinct CDR3 sequences, less than 35% of them seen only once. Whole-study findings and limits: Clonotypes surpassing 20 RNA copies contained over 99% of effector molecules, versus under 1% in naive cells.

Germline lookup yields CDR1 MDHEN and CDR2 SYDVKM. This CDR3 region has 14 residues. After removal of 3 bases from V and 10 bases from J, the junction contained 6 bases not matched to a gene. The sequenced sample was naive CD8+ T cells from blood, with Jurkat cell RNA spiked in. Subset described: FACS-sorted CD8+CD4-CCR7+CD45RA+ naive T cells. V gene TRBV28 combines with J gene TRBJ1-6; the match to TRBD1 covers 7 bases. This sequence was found in a human donor in good health. Some libraries in this study had Jurkat cell RNA spiked in. This CDR3 reads CASSFRGSGSPLHF. The CDR3 nucleotides read TGTGCCAGCAGTTTCAGGGGGTCTGGCTCACCCCTCCACTTT.